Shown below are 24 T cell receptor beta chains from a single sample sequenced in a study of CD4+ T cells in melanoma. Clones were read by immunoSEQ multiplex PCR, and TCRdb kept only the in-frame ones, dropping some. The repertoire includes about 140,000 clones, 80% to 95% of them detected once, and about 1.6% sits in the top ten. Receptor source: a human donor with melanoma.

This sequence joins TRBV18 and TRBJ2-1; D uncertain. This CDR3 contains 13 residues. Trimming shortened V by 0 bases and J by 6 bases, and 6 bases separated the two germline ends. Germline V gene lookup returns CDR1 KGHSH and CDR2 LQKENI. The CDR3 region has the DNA TGTGCCAGCTCACCACCGTCCGGCAATGAGCAGTTCTTC. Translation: CASSPPSGNEQFF.

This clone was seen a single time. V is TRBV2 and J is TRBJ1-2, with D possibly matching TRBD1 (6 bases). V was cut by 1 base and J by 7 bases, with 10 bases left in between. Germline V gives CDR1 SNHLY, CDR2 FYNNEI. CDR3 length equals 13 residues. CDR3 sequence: CASSEGRGTGYTF. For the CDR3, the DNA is TGTGCCAGCAGTGAAGGCAGGGGTACTGGCTACACCTTC. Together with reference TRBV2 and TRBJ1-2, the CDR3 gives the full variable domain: EPEVTQTPSHQVTQMGQEVILRCVPISNHLYFYWYRQILGQKVEFLVSFYNNEISEKSEIFDDQFSVERPDGSNFTLKIRSTKLEDSAMYFCASSEGRGTGYTFGSGTRLTVV.

CDR3 region: CASAGQAKNIQYF. The CDR3 DNA follows: TGCGCCAGTGCGGGACAAGCCAAAAACATTCAGTACTTC. The chain links TRBV10-2 to TRBJ2-4; D might be TRBD1 or TRBD2, each matching 6 bases. Trimming stripped 9 bases from V and 0 bases from J, with 9 bases between. In germline, CDR1 is WSHSY, CDR2 SAAADI. The CDR3 length is 13 residues.

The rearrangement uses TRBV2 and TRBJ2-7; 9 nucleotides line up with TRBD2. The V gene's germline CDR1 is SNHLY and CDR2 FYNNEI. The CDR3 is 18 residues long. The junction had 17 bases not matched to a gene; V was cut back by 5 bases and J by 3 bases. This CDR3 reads CASSQPSGEALYYYEQYF. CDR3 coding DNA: TGTGCCAGCAGTCAACCTAGCGGGGAAGCACTCTACTACTACGAGCAGTACTTC.

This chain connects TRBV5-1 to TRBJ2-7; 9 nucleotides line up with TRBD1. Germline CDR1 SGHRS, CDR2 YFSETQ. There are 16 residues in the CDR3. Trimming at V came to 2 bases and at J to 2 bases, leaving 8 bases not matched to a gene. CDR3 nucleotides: TGCGCCAGCAGCTTTAACGACAGGGGGGGCCCCTACGAGCAGTACTTC. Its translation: CASSFNDRGGPYEQYF.

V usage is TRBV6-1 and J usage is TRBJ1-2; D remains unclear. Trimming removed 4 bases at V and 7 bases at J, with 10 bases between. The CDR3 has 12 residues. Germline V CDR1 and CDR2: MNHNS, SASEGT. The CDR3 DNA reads TGTGCCAGCAGTGCCCGACGGATTGGCTACACCTTC. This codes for CASSARRIGYTF.

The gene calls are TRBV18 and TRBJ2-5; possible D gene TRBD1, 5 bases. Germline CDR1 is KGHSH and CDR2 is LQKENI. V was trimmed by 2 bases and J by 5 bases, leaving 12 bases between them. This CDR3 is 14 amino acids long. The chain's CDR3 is CASSPNQGLETQYF. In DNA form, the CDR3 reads TGTGCCAGCTCACCAAACCAGGGATTGGAGACCCAGTACTTC.

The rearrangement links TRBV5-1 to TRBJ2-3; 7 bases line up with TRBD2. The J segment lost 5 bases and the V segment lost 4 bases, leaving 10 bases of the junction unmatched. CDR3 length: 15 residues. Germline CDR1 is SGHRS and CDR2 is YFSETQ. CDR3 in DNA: TGCGCCAGCAGCCTCGGGGGGACTCGGGGAGATACGCAGTATTTT. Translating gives CASSLGGTRGDTQYF.

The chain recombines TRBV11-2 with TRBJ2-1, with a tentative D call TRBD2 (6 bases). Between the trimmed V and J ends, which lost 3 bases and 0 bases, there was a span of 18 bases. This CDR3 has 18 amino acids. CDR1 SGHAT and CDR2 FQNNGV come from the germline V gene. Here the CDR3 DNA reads TGTGCCAGCAGCTTCGTCAGTCGGGACTGGACCTCCTACAATGAGCAGTTCTTC. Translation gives CASSFVSRDWTSYNEQFF.

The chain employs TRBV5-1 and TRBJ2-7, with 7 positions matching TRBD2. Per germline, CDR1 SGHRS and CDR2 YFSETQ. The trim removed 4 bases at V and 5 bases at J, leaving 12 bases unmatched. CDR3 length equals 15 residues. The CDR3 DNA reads TGCGCCAGCAGCCCCTTACTAGCGTTTCCCCACGAGCAGTACTTC. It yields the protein CASSPLLAFPHEQYF.

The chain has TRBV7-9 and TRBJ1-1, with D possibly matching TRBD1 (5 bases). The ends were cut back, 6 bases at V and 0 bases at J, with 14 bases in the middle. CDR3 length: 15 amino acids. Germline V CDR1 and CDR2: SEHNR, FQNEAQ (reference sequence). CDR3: CASRPWRDLNTEAFF. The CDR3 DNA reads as TGTGCCAGCAGACCGTGGCGGGACTTGAACACTGAAGCTTTCTTT. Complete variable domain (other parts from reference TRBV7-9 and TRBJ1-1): DTGVSQNPRHKITKRGQNVTFRCDPISEHNRLYWYRQTLGQGPEFLTYFQNEAQLEKSRLLSDRFSAERPKGSFSTLEIQRTEQGDSAMYLCASRPWRDLNTEAFFGQGTRLTVV.

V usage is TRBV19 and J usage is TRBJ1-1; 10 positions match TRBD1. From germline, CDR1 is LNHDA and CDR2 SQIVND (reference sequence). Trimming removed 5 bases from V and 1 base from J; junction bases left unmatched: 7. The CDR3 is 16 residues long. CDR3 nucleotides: TGTGCCAGTAGTCCCCTCGGGACAGGGGAGAACACTGAAGCTTTCTTT. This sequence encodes CASSPLGTGENTEAFF.

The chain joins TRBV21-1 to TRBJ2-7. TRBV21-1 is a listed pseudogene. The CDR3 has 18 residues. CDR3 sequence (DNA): TGTGCCAGCAGACGCTGGAAAAGGGAAAGGGCTATAAAGTACGAGCAGTACTTC. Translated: CASRRWKRERAIKYEQYF.

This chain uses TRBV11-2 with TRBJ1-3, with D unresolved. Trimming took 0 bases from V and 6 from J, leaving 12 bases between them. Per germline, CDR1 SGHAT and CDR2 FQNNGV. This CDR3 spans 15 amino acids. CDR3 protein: CASSLEGSALNTIYF. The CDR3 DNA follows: TGTGCCAGCAGCTTAGAGGGGTCGGCTTTAAACACCATATATTTT.

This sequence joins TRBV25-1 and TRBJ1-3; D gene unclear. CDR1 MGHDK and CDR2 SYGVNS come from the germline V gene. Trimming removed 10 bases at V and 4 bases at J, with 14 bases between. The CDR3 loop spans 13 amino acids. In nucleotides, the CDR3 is TGTGCCACCACCTGGGCTGGCGGAAACACCATATATTTT. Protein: CATTWAGGNTIYF.

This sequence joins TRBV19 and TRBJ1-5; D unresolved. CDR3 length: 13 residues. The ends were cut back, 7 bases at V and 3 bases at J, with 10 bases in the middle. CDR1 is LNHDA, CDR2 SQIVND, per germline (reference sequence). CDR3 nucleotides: TGTGCCAGTACCCCAAGGGCCAATCAGCCCCAGCATTTT. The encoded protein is CASTPRANQPQHF.

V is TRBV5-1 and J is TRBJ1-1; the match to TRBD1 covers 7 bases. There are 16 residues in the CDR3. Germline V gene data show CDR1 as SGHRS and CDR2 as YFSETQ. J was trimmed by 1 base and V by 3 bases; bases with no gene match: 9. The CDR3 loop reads CASSSRDSKPNTEAFF. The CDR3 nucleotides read TGCGCCAGCAGCTCCCGGGACAGTAAACCGAACACTGAAGCTTTCTTT.

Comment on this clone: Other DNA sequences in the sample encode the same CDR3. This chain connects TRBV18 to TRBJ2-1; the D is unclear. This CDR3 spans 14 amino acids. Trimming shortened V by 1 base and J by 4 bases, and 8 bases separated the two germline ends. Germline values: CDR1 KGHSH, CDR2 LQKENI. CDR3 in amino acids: CASSPQGTYNEQFF. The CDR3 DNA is TGTGCCAGCTCACCACAGGGAACGTACAATGAGCAGTTCTTC.

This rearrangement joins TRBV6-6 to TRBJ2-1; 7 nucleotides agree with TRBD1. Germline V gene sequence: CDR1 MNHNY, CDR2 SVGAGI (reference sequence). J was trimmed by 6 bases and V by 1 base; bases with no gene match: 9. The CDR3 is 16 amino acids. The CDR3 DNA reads TGTGCCAGCAGTTACTTTTCCAGGGGGAGTTCCAATGAGCAGTTCTTC. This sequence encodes CASSYFSRGSSNEQFF.

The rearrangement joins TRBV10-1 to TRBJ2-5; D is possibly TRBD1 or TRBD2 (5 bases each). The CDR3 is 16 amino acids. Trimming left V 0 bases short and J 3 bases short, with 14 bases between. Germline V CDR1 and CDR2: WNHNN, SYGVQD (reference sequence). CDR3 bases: TGCGCCAGCAGTGAGTCTGGTGGGGGTCGAGAAGAGACCCAGTACTTC. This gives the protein CASSESGGGREETQYF.

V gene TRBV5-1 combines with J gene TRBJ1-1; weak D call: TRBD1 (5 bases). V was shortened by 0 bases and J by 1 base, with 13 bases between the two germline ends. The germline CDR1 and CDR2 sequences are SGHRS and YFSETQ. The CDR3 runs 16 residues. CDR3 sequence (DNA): TGCGCCAGCAGCTTGGGGCCTCTGGGGGAGAACACTGAAGCTTTCTTT. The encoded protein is CASSLGPLGENTEAFF.

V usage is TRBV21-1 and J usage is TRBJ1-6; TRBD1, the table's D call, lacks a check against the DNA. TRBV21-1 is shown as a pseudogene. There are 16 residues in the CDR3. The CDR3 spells CASIFHPGGVNSPLHF. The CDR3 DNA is TGTGCCAGCATTTTTCACCCAGGGGGAGTTAATTCACCCCTCCACTTT.

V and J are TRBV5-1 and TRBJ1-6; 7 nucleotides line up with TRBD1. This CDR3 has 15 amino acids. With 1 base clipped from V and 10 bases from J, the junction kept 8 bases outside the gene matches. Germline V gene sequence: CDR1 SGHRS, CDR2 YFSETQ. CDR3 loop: CASSLLDRVSSPLHF. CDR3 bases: TGCGCCAGCAGCTTGCTTGACAGGGTATCCTCACCCCTCCACTTT.

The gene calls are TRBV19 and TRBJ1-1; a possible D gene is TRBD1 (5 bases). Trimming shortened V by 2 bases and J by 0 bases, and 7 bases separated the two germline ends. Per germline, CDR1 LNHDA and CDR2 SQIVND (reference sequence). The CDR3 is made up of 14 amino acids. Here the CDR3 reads CASSIQGMNTEAFF. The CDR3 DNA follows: TGTGCCAGTAGTATACAGGGTATGAACACTGAAGCTTTCTTT.